These 21 T cell receptor beta chains were sequenced from one sample in a study of human T cells and chemical hapten exposure. Time point: patch test 2, 6 weeks after DPC sensitization. The treatment was: therapeutic diphenylcyclopropenone sensitization with weekly scalp DPC. A single record per CDR3 protein comes from TCRdb applying MiXCR to the RACE reads. The top ten clones hold about 1.7% of a sample with about 54,000 distinct CDR3 sequences, more than 9% of them seen once. The material sequenced was whole blood, taken in connection with sensitization to the hapten diphenylcyclopropenone (DPC). These TCRs come from a woman in her fifties or sixties with alopecia areata. Some clones in this sample may be carry-over from other donors' samples.

Only a few counts were recorded for this clonotype. This chain connects TRBV12-3 or TRBV12-4 to TRBJ2-5, with TRBD1 matching over 7 bases. The ends lost 2 bases at V and 3 bases at J; junction bases unmatched: 9. The CDR3 is 16 residues long. The DNA of the CDR3 is TGTGCCAGCAGTTTAAGTTTCTCTGGGACAGAAGAGACCCAGTACTTC. Its protein is CASSLSFSGTEETQYF.

Many counts were recorded for this clonotype. V is TRBV6-5 and J is TRBJ2-5; no clear D gene. The V gene's germline CDR1 is MNHEY and CDR2 SVGAGI. This CDR3 region has 12 residues. Trimming took off 7 bases at V and 4 bases at J, with 10 bases between the two ends. CDR3 amino acids: CASNSMGETQYF. The CDR3 nucleotides read TGTGCCAGCAACTCGATGGGAGAGACCCAGTACTTC.

Regarding this clonotype: Mismatch with germline at one junction end may stem from a read error. The chain is built from TRBV18 and TRBJ2-7; D might be TRBD1 (5 bases). CDR3 length: 13 amino acids. Germline V lookup: CDR1 KGHSH, CDR2 LQKENI. Here the CDR3 reads CVSSPLDRYEQYF. The DNA of the CDR3 is TGTGTCAGCTCACCTCTTGACAGATACGAGCAGTACTTC.

The chain uses TRBV12-3 or TRBV12-4 and TRBJ1-1, with 7 bases fitting TRBD1. This CDR3 region has 14 residues. V dropped 3 bases and J dropped 1; count of bases not matched to a gene: 2. The CDR3 DNA follows: TGTGCCAGCAGTTTGAGACAGGGGAACACTGAAGCTTTCTTT. Its translation: CASSLRQGNTEAFF.

This clonotype appeared a few times. The chain is built from TRBV28 and TRBJ1-1; no clear D. Trimming pared 3 bases from V and 6 bases from J, leaving 17 bases between. Germline loops: CDR1 MDHEN, CDR2 SYDVKM. The CDR3 is 15 residues long. CDR3: CASSFRDLRPAEAFF. The CDR3 DNA sequence: TGTGCCAGCAGTTTTAGGGATCTCCGACCCGCTGAAGCTTTCTTT.

This rearrangement joins TRBV7-2 to TRBJ2-1; D is possibly TRBD1 (7 bases). CDR3 length equals 16 residues. CDR1 is SGHTA and CDR2 is FQGNSA in the germline V gene. V shed 5 bases and J shed 6 bases, with 20 bases lying between them. Here the CDR3 DNA reads TGTGCCAGCAGCCCAGTCGGGGCAGGGGGAGGCAATGAGCAGTTCTTC. This gives the protein CASSPVGAGGGNEQFF.

This chain links TRBV9 with TRBJ1-1; weak D call: TRBD1 (5 bases). Per the germline V gene, CDR1 is SGDLS and CDR2 is YYNGEE. Trimming stripped 6 bases from V and 0 bases from J, with 12 bases between. The CDR3 runs to 14 residues. Here the CDR3 reads CASKRGSMNTEAFF. CDR3 DNA sequence: TGTGCCAGCAAACGGGGCAGTATGAACACTGAAGCTTTCTTT.

The table lists this clonotype with many counts. The genes are TRBV6-5 and TRBJ1-2, with TRBD1 matching 11 bases. The V and J ends lost 6 bases and 8 bases, in that order; junction bases with no gene match: 11. The CDR3 is 15 residues long. Per germline, CDR1 MNHEY and CDR2 SVGAGI. The CDR3 DNA reads TGTGCCAGCAGGACTCCGGGACAGGGGGTGGACGGCTACACCTTC. Its translation is CASRTPGQGVDGYTF.

The chain carries TRBV20-1 and TRBJ1-2; TRBD1 matches 8 bases. This CDR3 has 15 amino acids. The V gene's germline CDR1 is DFQATT and CDR2 SNEGSKA (reference sequence). The J segment lost 8 bases and the V segment lost 1 base, leaving 12 bases of the junction unmatched. The CDR3 is CSARAGTGRAKGYTF. CDR3 bases: TGCAGTGCTAGAGCCGGGACAGGTCGGGCAAAGGGCTACACCTTC.

The sample holds many counts of this clonotype. The V call is TRBV18, the J call TRBJ2-1, with TRBD2 identical over 9 bases. CDR1 and CDR2 from the germline V gene are KGHSH and LQKENI. Germline trimming cut 6 bases from V and 4 bases from J; bases unmatched to any gene: 13. The CDR3 sequence is 17 residues long. The CDR3 DNA reads as TGTGCCAGCTCGCTGTCGTCGGGGCTAGCGGGGTACAATGAGCAGTTCTTC. It specifies CASSLSSGLAGYNEQFF.

This clonotype was seen more than once but under ten times. CDR3 nucleotides: TGCGCCAGCAGCCAGTACCCCTTGGGCATCTCCGACTCCTACGAGCAGTACTTC. Translation gives CASSQYPLGISDSYEQYF. V usage is TRBV4-3 and J usage is TRBJ2-7, with no clear D. This CDR3 has 18 amino acids. Germline assignment: CDR1 LGHNA and CDR2 YSLEER. Trimming left V 3 bases short and J 0 bases short, with 21 bases between.

This clonotype came up a few times. The chain's CDR3 is CASSKDGYNEQFF. CDR3 coding DNA: TGTGCCAGCAGTAAAGACGGATACAATGAGCAGTTCTTC. This rearrangement joins TRBV6-2 or TRBV6-3 to TRBJ2-1; D unclear. Per germline, CDR1 MNHEY and CDR2 SVGEGT. The CDR3 totals 13 residues. V lost 5 bases, J lost 4 bases, and 9 bases lay in between.

This clonotype was seen a handful of times. The J gene is TRBJ2-7, the V gene TRBV10-3; no firm D call. Trimming left V 8 bases short and J 2 bases short, with 10 bases between. This CDR3 has 12 amino acids. Germline CDR1 reads ENHRY; CDR2 reads SYGVKD. CDR3 nucleotides: TGTGCCATCGGACGTTCCACCTACGAGCAGTACTTC. This sequence encodes CAIGRSTYEQYF.

CDR3 in amino acids: CASSEQGGATEAFF. In nucleotides, the CDR3 is TGTGCCAGCAGTGAGCAGGGTGGAGCCACTGAAGCTTTCTTT. The chain combines TRBV28 with TRBJ1-1, with D perhaps TRBD1 (5 bases). Trimming took off 5 bases at V and 4 bases at J, with 14 bases between the two ends. The CDR3 length is 14 residues. Germline V lookup: CDR1 MDHEN, CDR2 SYDVKM.

This clonotype occurred many times. The chain has TRBV18 and TRBJ1-5, with 10 bases identical to TRBD1. Germline V gives CDR1 KGHSH, CDR2 LQKENI. The CDR3 totals 17 residues. V lost 6 bases to trimming and J lost 4 bases; unmatched junction nucleotides: 12. The CDR3 DNA reads as TGTGCCAGCTCCCCGGCGGCGGGACAGGGGAGTAATCAGCCCCAGCATTTT. It yields the protein CASSPAAGQGSNQPQHF.

The chain couples TRBV20-1 to TRBJ2-7, with 15 nucleotides matching TRBD2. CDR3 length: 16 amino acids. The germline gives CDR1 DFQATT, CDR2 SNEGSKA (reference sequence). The J segment lost 0 bases and the V segment lost 7 bases, leaving 7 bases of the junction unmatched. CDR3 region: CSGTGTSGRHSYEQYF. Written as DNA, the CDR3 is TGCAGTGGTACCGGGACTAGCGGGAGGCACTCCTACGAGCAGTACTTC.

This clonotype appeared a few times. The chain combines TRBV18 with TRBJ1-2; unclear D gene. CDR3 length equals 13 residues. The germline gives CDR1 KGHSH, CDR2 LQKENI. The V end was cut by 4 bases, the J end by 4 bases, with 10 bases between. The CDR3 protein is CASSLLSAYGYTF. The CDR3 DNA sequence: TGTGCCAGCTCACTTTTATCGGCCTATGGCTACACCTTC.

This clonotype was recorded a few times. The CDR3 region is CASRDRGDQPQHF. CDR3 sequence (DNA): TGTGCCAGCAGGGACAGGGGGGATCAGCCCCAGCATTTT. This sequence joins TRBV6-5 and TRBJ1-5; 10 nucleotides line up with TRBD1. The ends lost 6 bases at V and 5 bases at J; junction bases unmatched: 1. Germline V CDR1 and CDR2: MNHEY, SVGAGI. This CDR3 has 13 residues.

This clonotype was found a few times. This sequence joins TRBV24-1 and TRBJ1-2; D is ambiguous. Germline V gene lookup returns CDR1 KGHDR and CDR2 SFDVKD. V lost 1 base and J 8 bases, leaving 10 bases between the germline ends. CDR3 length: 13 residues. CDR3 coding DNA: TGTGCCACCAGTGATTTTAGCGGGAGCGGCTACACCTTC. Protein sequence: CATSDFSGSGYTF.

This clonotype was found a few times. The genes are TRBV11-2 and TRBJ2-7; the D is unclear. CDR1 is SGHAT, CDR2 FQNNGV, per germline. The CDR3 totals 15 residues. V was trimmed by 0 bases and J by 6 bases, leaving 15 bases between them. This CDR3 is CASSLDLDGTGEQYF. CDR3 sequence (DNA): TGTGCCAGCAGCTTAGATCTTGACGGCACCGGCGAGCAGTACTTC.

The V gene is TRBV5-1, the J gene TRBJ2-1; TRBD2 aligns across 12 bases. The V gene end was trimmed by 7 bases and the J gene end by 5 bases; junction bases not matched to a gene: 4. CDR3 length equals 14 residues. Germline CDR1 SGHRS, CDR2 YFSETQ. DNA of the CDR3: TGCGCCAGCGTCCGACTAGCGGGAGACAATGAGCAGTTCTTC. Translating gives CASVRLAGDNEQFF.